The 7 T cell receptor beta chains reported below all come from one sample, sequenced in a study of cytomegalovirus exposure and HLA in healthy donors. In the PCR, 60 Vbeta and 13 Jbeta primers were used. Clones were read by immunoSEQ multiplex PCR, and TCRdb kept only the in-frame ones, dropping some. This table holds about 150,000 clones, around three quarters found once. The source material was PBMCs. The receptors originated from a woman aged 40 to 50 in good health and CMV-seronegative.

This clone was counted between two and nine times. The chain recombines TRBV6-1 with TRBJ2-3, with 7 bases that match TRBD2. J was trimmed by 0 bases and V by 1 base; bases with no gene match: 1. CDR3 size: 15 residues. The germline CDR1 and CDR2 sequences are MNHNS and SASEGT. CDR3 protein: CASSEEAGSTDTQYF. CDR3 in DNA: TGTGCCAGCAGTGAAGAAGCGGGAAGCACAGATACGCAGTATTTT.

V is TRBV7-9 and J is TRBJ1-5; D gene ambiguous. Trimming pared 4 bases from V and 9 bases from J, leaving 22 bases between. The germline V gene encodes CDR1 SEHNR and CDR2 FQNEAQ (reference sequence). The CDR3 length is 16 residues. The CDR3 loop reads CASSYGQTGNSRPQHF. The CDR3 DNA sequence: TGTGCCAGCAGCTACGGCCAAACCGGGAATTCACGGCCCCAGCATTTT. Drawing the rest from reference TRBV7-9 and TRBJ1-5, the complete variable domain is DTGVSQNPRHKITKRGQNVTFRCDPISEHNRLYWYRQTLGQGPEFLTYFQNEAQLEKSRLLSDRFSAERPKGSFSTLEIQRTEQGDSAMYLCASSYGQTGNSRPQHFGDGTRLSIL.

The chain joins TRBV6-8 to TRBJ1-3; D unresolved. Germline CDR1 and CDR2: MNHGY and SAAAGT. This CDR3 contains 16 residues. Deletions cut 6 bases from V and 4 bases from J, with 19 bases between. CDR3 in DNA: TGTGCCAGCAGCCCCCCGGGTCTTACGGAAGGAAACACCATATATTTT. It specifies CASSPPGLTEGNTIYF.

CDR3: CASSLWGSAGGETQYF. CDR3 DNA sequence: TGTGCCAGCAGCTTGTGGGGGTCGGCTGGAGGGGAGACCCAGTACTTC. The gene calls are TRBV5-6 and TRBJ2-5, with a possible D match to TRBD2 (6 bases). V was cut by 1 base and J by 5 bases, with 18 bases left in between. This CDR3 comprises 16 residues. Germline loops: CDR1 SGHDT, CDR2 YYEEEE.

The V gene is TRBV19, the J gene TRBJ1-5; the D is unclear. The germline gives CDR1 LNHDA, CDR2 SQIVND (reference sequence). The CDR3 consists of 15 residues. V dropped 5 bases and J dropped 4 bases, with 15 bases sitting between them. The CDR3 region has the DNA TGTGCCAGTAGTTCAAAAGTGGCCCCTAATCAGCCCCAGCATTTT. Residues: CASSSKVAPNQPQHF. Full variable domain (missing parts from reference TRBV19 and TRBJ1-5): DGGITQSPKYLFRKEGQNVTLSCEQNLNHDAMYWYRQDPGQGLRLIYYSQIVNDFQKGDIAEGYSVSREKKESFPLTVTSAQKNPTAFYLCASSSKVAPNQPQHFGDGTRLSIL.

CDR3 protein: CASRATGFYGYTF. CDR3 nucleotide sequence: TGTGCCAGCAGGGCGACAGGTTTCTATGGCTACACCTTC. This rearrangement joins TRBV2 to TRBJ1-2; D is perhaps TRBD1 (6 bases). Trimming cost V 6 bases and J 4 bases, with 12 bases left between them. The CDR3 totals 13 residues. From germline, CDR1 is SNHLY and CDR2 FYNNEI.

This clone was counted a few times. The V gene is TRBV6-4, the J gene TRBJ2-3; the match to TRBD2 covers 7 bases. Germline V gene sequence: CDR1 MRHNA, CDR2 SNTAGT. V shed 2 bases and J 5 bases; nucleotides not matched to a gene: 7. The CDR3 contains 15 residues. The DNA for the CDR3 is TGTGCCAGCAGTGACACGGCGGGGGAGGGAGATACGCAGTATTTT. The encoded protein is CASSDTAGEGDTQYF.